This T cell receptor (beta chain) was identified during a study of shared clonotypes between healthy human individuals. Germline assignment: CDR1 MDHEN and CDR2 SYDVKM. Between the trimmed V and J ends, which lost 7 bases and 5 bases, there was a span of 12 bases. The CDR3 runs to 12 residues. TCRdb's table, derived via immunoSEQ multiplex PCR, lists solely in-frame clones and lacks some. The sample has around 700,000 clones; about three quarters are singletons. Study-level results: It was expected that sequencing depth would affect clonotype sharing among donors.

This clone was detected only once. Antigen specificity is unknown. The receptor's source is a woman younger than 45 in good health. Sequencing was done on a sample of memory CD4+ T cells sorted from blood. The sample's subset: CD45RA-negative fraction. This chain links TRBV28 with TRBJ2-7; tentatively, D is TRBD1 or TRBD2 (5 bases each). The CDR3 loop reads CASTIWGNEQYF. The CDR3 nucleotides are TGTGCCAGCACCATATGGGGGAACGAGCAGTACTTC. The full variable domain, with the rest looked up from reference TRBV28 and TRBJ2-7, is DVKVTQSSRYLVKRTGEKVFLECVQDMDHENMFWYRQDPGLGLRLIYFSYDVKMKEKGDIPEGYSVSREKKERFSLILESASTNQTSMYLCASTIWGNEQYFGPGTRLTVT.